These 23 T cell receptor beta chains came from one sample sequenced in a study of CXCR3-negative and CXCR3-positive naive CD8 T cells. Whole-study findings and limits: Comparison of naive cells showed more hydrophobic TRB CDR3s in CXCR3-positive than in CXCR3-negative naive cells.

No antigen has been assigned to these receptors. Through 5' RACE with UMI labels, the TRB cDNA libraries were prepared. TCRdb processed the 5' RACE reads again and assigns one entry to each CDR3 protein, with no DNA. This table lists around 160,000 distinct CDR3 sequences. The specimen sequenced was naive CXCR3+ CD8+ T cells from blood. The subset denotes: CD45RO-CCR7+CD27+CD95- naive CD8+ T cells expressing CXCR3 (TNR3+). Receptor source: a human donor in good health. Some clones in this sample may be carry-over from other donors' samples.

J is TRBJ2-1 and V is TRBV29-1. This CDR3 comprises 12 residues. Germline-derived CDR1 and CDR2 are SQVTM and ANQGSEA. This CDR3 reads CSVEGLYNEQFF.

The CDR3 reads CASSLTPGSSYEQYF. V gene TRBV28 combines with J gene TRBJ2-7. This CDR3 has 15 amino acids. CDR1 and CDR2 (germline): MDHEN, SYDVKM.

V is TRBV29-1 and J is TRBJ2-1; TCRdb's assignment of TRBD2 cannot be checked, as there is no DNA. The CDR3 runs to 14 residues. In germline, CDR1 is SQVTM, CDR2 ANQGSEA. CDR3 amino acids: CSVEGVAGANEQFF.

The chain recombines TRBV7-3 with TRBJ2-1; TCRdb's D gene call, TRBD2, goes unchecked for lack of DNA. Germline V lookup: CDR1 SGHTA, CDR2 FQGTGA. The CDR3 is 16 residues long. This CDR3 reads CASSLSVSGVFNEQFF.

The rearrangement links TRBV6-5 to TRBJ1-1; TCRdb picks TRBD1, but there is no DNA to check that call. Per the germline V gene, CDR1 is MNHEY and CDR2 is SVGAGI. The CDR3 is 15 amino acids. This CDR3 reads CASSPAGTGGTEAFF.

The chain recombines TRBV18 with TRBJ2-1. This CDR3 contains 16 residues. Germline loops: CDR1 KGHSH, CDR2 LQKENI. Here the CDR3 reads CASSPPSGSSYNEQFF. Full variable domain (rest looked up from reference TRBV18 and TRBJ2-1): NAGVMQNPRHLVRRRGQEARLRCSPMKGHSHVYWYRQLPEEGLKFMVYLQKENIIDESGMPKERFSAEFPKEGPSILRIQQVVRGDSAAYFCASSPPSGSSYNEQFFGPGTRLTVL.

The chain couples TRBV29-1 to TRBJ2-7; the TRBD1 assignment by TCRdb is unverifiable without DNA. The CDR3 extends over 12 amino acids. Germline V lookup: CDR1 SQVTM, CDR2 ANQGSEA. The CDR3 here is CSVEEDSYEQYF.

The gene calls are TRBV28 and TRBJ1-6. Germline V gives CDR1 MDHEN, CDR2 SYDVKM. This CDR3 region has 13 residues. The CDR3 loop is CASSPEGAWFLHF. Together with reference TRBV28 and TRBJ1-6, the CDR3 gives the full variable domain: DVKVTQSSRYLVKRTGEKVFLECVQDMDHENMFWYRQDPGLGLRLIYFSYDVKMKEKGDIPEGYSVSREKKERFSLILESASTNQTSMYLCASSPEGAWFLHFGNGTRLTVT.

The V call is TRBV27, the J call TRBJ1-5; TCRdb reports TRBD1, a call that lacks DNA to check it against. This CDR3 contains 16 residues. CDR1 is MNHEY, CDR2 SMNVEV, per germline (reference sequence). The CDR3 loop reads CASSPNSQGLNQPQHF.

The chain has TRBV6-2 or TRBV6-3 and TRBJ2-1; TCRdb lists TRBD2, though no DNA is available to test this call. The V gene's germline CDR1 is MNHEY and CDR2 SVGEGT. The length of the CDR3 is 16 residues. CDR3 sequence reads: CASSYSFGGDYNEQFF.

The CDR3 sequence is CASTTGQGNTEAFF. The chain is built from TRBV12-3 or TRBV12-4 and TRBJ1-1; TCRdb proposes TRBD1, but this gene call is untestable without DNA. The CDR3 runs 14 residues.

The J gene is TRBJ2-7, the V gene TRBV9. This CDR3 spans 14 amino acids. Germline CDR1 is SGDLS and CDR2 is YYNGEE. CDR3 region: CASSVEEFSYEQYF.

The chain links TRBV7-9 to TRBJ2-1; TCRdb indicates TRBD2, and absent DNA this call remains unverified. The CDR3 sequence is 14 residues long. Germline loops: CDR1 SEHNR, CDR2 FQNEAQ (reference sequence). The CDR3 here is CASTTTSGYNEQFF. The full variable domain, rest sourced from reference TRBV7-9 and TRBJ2-1, is DTGVSQNPRHKITKRGQNVTFRCDPISEHNRLYWYRQTLGQGPEFLTYFQNEAQLEKSRLLSDRFSAERPKGSFSTLEIQRTEQGDSAMYLCASTTTSGYNEQFFGPGTRLTVL.

The rearrangement uses TRBV29-1 and TRBJ2-3; TCRdb's D gene call, TRBD1, goes unchecked for lack of DNA. The CDR3 length is 12 residues. Germline loops: CDR1 SQVTM, CDR2 ANQGSEA. CDR3 residues: CSVPLGGDTQYF.

The V and J genes are TRBV29-1 and TRBJ2-2; the TCRdb call, TRBD2, lacks DNA for checking. CDR1 is SQVTM, CDR2 ANQGSEA, per germline. This CDR3 has 14 residues. The CDR3 spells CSVERDASTGELFF.

J is TRBJ2-1 and V is TRBV28; the D call of TRBD2 rests on TCRdb alone, since no DNA is present to check it. The CDR3 is 13 residues long. The germline gives CDR1 MDHEN, CDR2 SYDVKM. The CDR3 sequence: CASSRGDYNEQFF.

This sequence joins TRBV25-1 and TRBJ1-1; TCRdb names TRBD1, which stays unverified in the absence of DNA. From germline, CDR1 is MGHDK and CDR2 SYGVNS. The CDR3 covers 16 residues. The CDR3 spells CASSESPGQANTEAFF.

The J gene is TRBJ2-5, the V gene TRBV6-5; TCRdb reports TRBD2, a call that lacks DNA to check it against. The V gene's germline CDR1 is MNHEY and CDR2 SVGAGI. CDR3 size: 16 residues. This CDR3 is CASSYRMGPAGGTQYF.

V is TRBV29-1 and J is TRBJ2-1; TCRdb picks TRBD1, but there is no DNA to check that call. Per germline, CDR1 SQVTM and CDR2 ANQGSEA. CDR3 length: 11 amino acids. The CDR3: CSVEDLAGEFF.

This chain links TRBV20-1 with TRBJ2-7; the D call from TCRdb, TRBD2, cannot be confirmed without DNA. Per the germline V gene, CDR1 is DFQATT and CDR2 is SNEGSKA (reference sequence). The CDR3 length is 14 residues. CDR3 residues: CSARGTSGSYEQYF.

The chain combines TRBV3-1 with TRBJ1-1. This CDR3 is 12 amino acids long. Germline V gene data show CDR1 as LGHDT and CDR2 as YNNKEL (reference sequence). The CDR3: CASSQWSTEAFF.

The rearrangement joins TRBV29-1 to TRBJ1-5; the D gene TCRdb calls, TRBD1, cannot be checked with no DNA. CDR1 and CDR2 (germline): SQVTM, ANQGSEA. This CDR3 is 13 amino acids long. The CDR3 here is CSVLGQGGQPQHF.

V gene TRBV7-9 combines with J gene TRBJ1-1; lacking DNA, the TRBD1 call made by TCRdb goes unchecked. Germline lookup yields CDR1 SEHNR and CDR2 FQNEAQ (reference sequence). The CDR3 totals 17 residues. Here the CDR3 reads CASSHPPGQRKNTEAFF.